The TCR beta chain described here comes from a study of blood T cell repertoires in COVID-19. The CDR3 length is 13 residues. V was shortened by 0 bases and J by 14 bases, with 16 bases between the two germline ends. In the authors' workflow: Researchers report that nucleated cell counts were estimated from reference gene primer amplification. Sequencing was performed with immunoSEQ multiplex PCR; in TCRdb, only in-frame clones are kept and a portion is missing. That table furnishes V, J and clone size, whereas the DNA furnished D and trimming. The sample has hundreds of thousands of clones; about 91% are singletons.

The source of this sequence is a woman in her twenties or thirties with COVID-19, enrolled during active disease. The sequencing sample was made of peripheral blood. The gene calls are TRBV23-1 and TRBJ2-5; D is unresolved. TRBV23-1 counts as an open reading frame of uncertain function. CDR3 sequence: CASSQSVADRSYF. CDR3 coding DNA: TGCGCCAGCAGTCAATCGGTCGCCGATCGGTCCTACTTC.